The 16 T cell receptor beta chains in this list originate from one sample, sequenced in a study of PD-1 blockade in classical Hodgkin lymphoma. Every patient was affected by relapse after autologous stem cell transplantation, while exposure to brentuximab vedotin was not uniform. It was by magnetic negative selection that CD4+ T cells were purified from thawed PBMCs. Sequencing used immunoSEQ multiplex PCR; TCRdb keeps in-frame clones, though not all of them. The sample has 9,500 to 15,000 clones, roughly three quarters seen once; the top ten hold around 1.5%. Specimen: CD4+ T cells from blood, collected at baseline. The receptors were sampled from a human donor with classical Hodgkin lymphoma.

This clone was picked up a small number of times. The V call is TRBV5-1, the J call TRBJ2-2, with D uncertain. Per germline, CDR1 SGHRS and CDR2 YFSETQ. Between the trimmed V and J ends, which lost 4 bases and 2 bases, there was a span of 12 bases. The CDR3 totals 15 residues. The CDR3 loop is CASSPPGLNTGELFF. The CDR3 DNA is TGCGCCAGCAGCCCCCCCGGTCTTAACACCGGGGAGCTGTTTTTT.

This clone has more than one count but fewer than ten. The gene calls are TRBV6-6 and TRBJ2-5; 8 nucleotides match TRBD2. This CDR3 is 15 amino acids long. V trimming: 5 bases; J trimming: 2 bases; junction bases outside the gene matches: 7. Germline CDR1 MNHNY, CDR2 SVGAGI (reference sequence). CDR3 bases: TGTGCCAGCAGTGGACCGACTAGCGCTCAAGAGACCCAGTACTTC. Translated, it gives CASSGPTSAQETQYF.

This chain joins TRBV19 and TRBJ2-1; D is possibly TRBD2 (7 bases). V dropped 7 bases and J dropped 2 bases, with 12 bases sitting between them. The CDR3 length is 14 residues. CDR1 is LNHDA and CDR2 is SQIVND in the germline V gene (reference sequence). The DNA for the CDR3 is TGTGCCAGTAAAGTGGGGGGGCCCTACAATGAGCAGTTCTTC. Its translation: CASKVGGPYNEQFF.

The chain combines TRBV5-5 with TRBJ2-5; TRBD1 aligns across 11 bases. J lost 5 bases, V lost 2 bases, and 2 bases had no gene match. The CDR3 is made up of 14 amino acids. Germline V lookup: CDR1 SGHKS, CDR2 YYEKEE (reference sequence). The CDR3 region has the DNA TGTGCCAGCAGCTTAGGACAGGGGGCTGAGACCCAGTACTTC. Its protein product is CASSLGQGAETQYF.

This clone appeared once. This sequence joins TRBV5-4 and TRBJ2-7; D possibly corresponds to TRBD1 (7 bases). V dropped 3 bases and J dropped 4 bases, with 14 bases sitting between them. The CDR3 runs 14 residues. Germline V gives CDR1 SGHNT, CDR2 YYREEE (reference sequence). CDR3 region: CASSSLTGRYEQYF. CDR3 nucleotide sequence: TGTGCCAGCAGCTCGCTGACAGGGAGGTACGAGCAGTACTTC.

The chain employs TRBV7-2 and TRBJ2-1; 7 nucleotides line up with TRBD1. The ends lost 5 bases at V and 9 bases at J; junction bases unmatched: 19. The CDR3 is made up of 17 amino acids. CDR1 and CDR2 (germline): SGHTA, FQGNSA. CDR3 bases: TGTGCCAGCAGCCTGAGACAGGCCGGCTCCCCAGGGGGTGAGCAGTTCTTC. Its protein product is CASSLRQAGSPGGEQFF. The full variable domain, completed using reference TRBV7-2 and TRBJ2-1, is GAGVSQSPSNKVTEKGKDVELRCDPISGHTALYWYRQSLGQGLEFLIYFQGNSAPDKSGLPSDRFSAERTGGSVSTLTIQRTQQEDSAVYLCASSLRQAGSPGGEQFFGPGTRLTVL.

This chain uses TRBV20-1 with TRBJ1-1; D is uncertain. The V gene lost 2 bases and the J gene lost 7 bases, with 8 bases spanning the gap. CDR1 and CDR2 from the germline V gene are DFQATT and SNEGSKA (reference sequence). CDR3 size: 11 residues. CDR3 sequence reads: CSARNSGEAFF. In DNA, the CDR3 is TGCAGTGCTAGAAATTCGGGTGAAGCTTTCTTT.

The chain couples TRBV4-1 to TRBJ1-4, with D uncertain. The CDR3 sequence is 15 residues long. V was clipped by 4 bases and J by 2 bases, with 11 bases between them. Germline V gives CDR1 MGHRA, CDR2 YSYEKL. CDR3 loop: CASSRMVATNEKLFF. DNA of the CDR3: TGCGCCAGCAGCCGAATGGTAGCTACTAATGAAAAACTGTTTTTT.

The J gene is TRBJ2-5, the V gene TRBV5-4; 8 bases map to TRBD2. The V segment lost 0 bases and the J segment 0 bases; nucleotides outside the gene matches: 7. CDR1 and CDR2 (germline): SGHNT, YYREEE (reference sequence). This CDR3 spans 17 amino acids. The CDR3 loop is CASSLVRGGGYQETQYF. The CDR3 coding sequence is TGTGCCAGCAGCTTGGTGCGGGGCGGGGGGTACCAAGAGACCCAGTACTTC.

For the CDR3, the DNA is TGTGCCAGCAGTTTATCCGCCCCAGGGGTGCAGCCCCAGCATTTT. Its protein is CASSLSAPGVQPQHF. The chain combines TRBV28 with TRBJ1-5, with D perhaps TRBD1 (6 bases). The CDR3 covers 15 residues. Germline V CDR1 and CDR2: MDHEN, SYDVKM. V was pared by 1 base and J by 7 bases, with 14 bases between. Together with reference TRBV28 and TRBJ1-5, the CDR3 gives the full variable domain: DVKVTQSSRYLVKRTGEKVFLECVQDMDHENMFWYRQDPGLGLRLIYFSYDVKMKEKGDIPEGYSVSREKKERFSLILESASTNQTSMYLCASSLSAPGVQPQHFGDGTRLSIL.

The chain links TRBV7-2 to TRBJ1-3; D unresolved. Germline V gene sequence: CDR1 SGHTA, CDR2 FQGNSA. This CDR3 contains 16 residues. V gave up 2 bases and J gave up 0 bases, with 11 bases separating them. CDR3: CASSLSSWSSGNTIYF. The CDR3 DNA follows: TGTGCCAGCAGCTTAAGCTCATGGAGCTCTGGAAACACCATATATTTT.

The genes are TRBV7-9 and TRBJ1-6; weak D call: TRBD1 (5 bases). Germline-derived CDR1 and CDR2 are SEHNR and FQNEAQ (reference sequence). V was shortened by 7 bases and J by 5 bases, with 12 bases between the two germline ends. The CDR3 is 14 residues long. The CDR3 nucleotides are TGTGCCAGCAATGGGAGGGACCATAATTCACCCCTCCACTTT. Encoded protein: CASNGRDHNSPLHF. Full variable domain (missing parts from reference TRBV7-9 and TRBJ1-6): DTGVSQNPRHKITKRGQNVTFRCDPISEHNRLYWYRQTLGQGPEFLTYFQNEAQLEKSRLLSDRFSAERPKGSFSTLEIQRTEQGDSAMYLCASNGRDHNSPLHFGNGTRLTVT.

This rearrangement joins TRBV28 to TRBJ1-5; D possibly corresponds to TRBD1 (5 bases). Trimming took off 3 bases at V and 4 bases at J, with 13 bases between the two ends. CDR3 length equals 15 residues. Germline V gene data show CDR1 as MDHEN and CDR2 as SYDVKM. The CDR3 reads CASSFLQGMNQPQHF. The CDR3 DNA reads as TGTGCCAGCAGTTTTCTCCAGGGCATGAATCAGCCCCAGCATTTT.

The chain links TRBV5-4 to TRBJ1-4; D remains unclear. V gave up 7 bases and J gave up 8 bases, with 12 bases separating them. From germline, CDR1 is SGHNT and CDR2 YYREEE (reference sequence). The CDR3 covers 12 residues. CDR3 loop: CASGTRGEKLFF. The CDR3 DNA sequence: TGTGCCAGCGGCACCCGTGGGGAAAAACTGTTTTTT.

The rearrangement joins TRBV9 to TRBJ2-2; the match to TRBD2 covers 9 bases. Germline CDR1 is SGDLS and CDR2 is YYNGEE. The CDR3 is 18 residues long. The V segment lost 0 bases and the J segment 0 bases; nucleotides outside the gene matches: 6. The CDR3 loop is CASSVEAGGLANTGELFF. The DNA for the CDR3 is TGTGCCAGCAGCGTAGAAGCGGGGGGCCTCGCGAACACCGGGGAGCTGTTTTTT.

The rearrangement links TRBV7-9 to TRBJ1-2; perhaps TRBD1 as D (6 bases). Germline CDR1 reads SEHNR; CDR2 reads FQNEAQ (reference sequence). The CDR3 has 12 residues. V lost 6 bases to trimming and J lost 4 bases, with 9 bases between them. The CDR3 reads CASSSQGYGYTF. The CDR3, as DNA: TGTGCCAGCAGTTCACAGGGCTATGGCTACACCTTC.